This TCR beta chain was sequenced for a study of blood T cell repertoires in COVID-19. CDR1 MNHNY and CDR2 SVGAGI come from the germline V gene (reference sequence). There are 15 residues in the CDR3. Unmatched junction bases numbered 9, after V lost 9 bases and J lost 1 base. Per the study methods: Reference gene primer amplification yielded estimated nucleated cell counts. Using immunoSEQ multiplex PCR, the repertoire was profiled, and TCRdb retains in-frame clones only, with some absent. The V and J calls and clone size are taken from that table; D and trimming were inferred from the DNA. The sample lists around 300,000 clones, 75% to 90% seen once, with about 1.7% in the top ten. Each participant's cohort was designated according to participant-reported clinical history. Among Cohort 3 donors, those recovered had two negative PCRs, clearance, or symptom resolution. This clone was counted once.

V usage is TRBV6-6 and J usage is TRBJ2-4, with 7 bases lining up with TRBD2. The TCR comes from a middle-aged woman who had recovered from COVID-19. The sample was PBMCs or T cells enriched from blood (not recorded which). The CDR3 nucleotides read TGTGCCAGTAAACCCGGGGGGAGGGCCAAAAACATTCAGTACTTC. Protein sequence: CASKPGGRAKNIQYF.